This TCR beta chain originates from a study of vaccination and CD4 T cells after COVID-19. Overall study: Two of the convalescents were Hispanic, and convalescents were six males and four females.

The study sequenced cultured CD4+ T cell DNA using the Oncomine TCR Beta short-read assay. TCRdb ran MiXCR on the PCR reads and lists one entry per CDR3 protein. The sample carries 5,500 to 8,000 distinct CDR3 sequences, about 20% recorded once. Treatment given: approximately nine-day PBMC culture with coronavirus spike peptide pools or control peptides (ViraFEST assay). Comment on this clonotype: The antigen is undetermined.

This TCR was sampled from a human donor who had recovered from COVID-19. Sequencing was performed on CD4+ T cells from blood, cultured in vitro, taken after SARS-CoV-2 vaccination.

CDR3 region: CASSLTGTSVVETQYF. The CDR3 region has the DNA TGTGCCAGCAGCCTGACCGGGACTAGCGTTGTAGAGACCCAGTACTTC. This sequence joins TRBV5-8 and TRBJ2-5; 10 positions match TRBD2. This CDR3 is 16 amino acids long. The germline CDR1 and CDR2 sequences are SGHTS and YDEGEE. The trim removed 4 bases at V and 4 bases at J, leaving 10 bases unmatched. Drawing the rest from reference TRBV5-8 and TRBJ2-5, the complete variable domain is EAGVTQSPTHLIKTRGQQATLRCSPISGHTSVYWYQQALGLGLQFLLWYDEGEERNRGNFPPRFSGRQFPNYSSELNVNALELEDSALYLCASSLTGTSVVETQYFGPGTRLLVL.